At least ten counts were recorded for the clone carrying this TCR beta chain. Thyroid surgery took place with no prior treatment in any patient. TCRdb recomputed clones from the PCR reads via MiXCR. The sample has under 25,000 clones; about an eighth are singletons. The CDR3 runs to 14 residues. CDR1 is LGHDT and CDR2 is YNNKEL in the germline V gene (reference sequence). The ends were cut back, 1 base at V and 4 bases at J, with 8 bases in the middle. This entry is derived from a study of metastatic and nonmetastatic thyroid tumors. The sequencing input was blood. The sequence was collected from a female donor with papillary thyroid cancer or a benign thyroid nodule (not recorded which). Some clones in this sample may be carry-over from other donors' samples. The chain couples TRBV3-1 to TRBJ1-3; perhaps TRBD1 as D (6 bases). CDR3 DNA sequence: TGTGCCAGCAGCCAAGCGGGGGCCGGAAACACCATATATTTT. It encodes CASSQAGAGNTIYF.